Listed here are 7 T cell receptor beta chains from one sample, sequenced in a study of T cell repertoires in cytomegalovirus infection. MiXCR, run by TCRdb on the reads, gives a single entry per CDR3 protein. The top ten clones hold around 2.5% of a sample with 290,000 or so distinct CDR3 sequences, 9.6% of them seen once. The specimen was PBMCs. These TCRs come from a human donor in good health (CMV status not recorded). Some clones in this sample may be carry-over from other donors' samples.

This clonotype showed up many times. The CDR3 region is CASSLGGGSGGAGYQETQYF. The CDR3 DNA is TGTGCCAGCAGCTTAGGCGGGGGGAGCGGGGGCGCGGGGTACCAAGAGACCCAGTACTTC. The chain links TRBV7-2 to TRBJ2-5; 8 bases line up with TRBD2. V dropped 1 base and J dropped 0; count of bases not matched to a gene: 16. CDR3 length: 20 residues. Per the germline V gene, CDR1 is SGHTA and CDR2 is FQGNSA. Drawing the rest from reference TRBV7-2 and TRBJ2-5, the complete variable domain is GAGVSQSPSNKVTEKGKDVELRCDPISGHTALYWYRQSLGQGLEFLIYFQGNSAPDKSGLPSDRFSAERTGGSVSTLTIQRTQQEDSAVYLCASSLGGGSGGAGYQETQYFGPGTRLLVL.

This clonotype was counted between two and nine times. The chain carries TRBV6-5 and TRBJ1-2; 7 bases match TRBD1. The CDR3 is 15 amino acids. Germline CDR1 is MNHEY and CDR2 is SVGAGI. V dropped 2 bases and J dropped 0; count of bases not matched to a gene: 3. CDR3 residues: CASSYAGQPNYGYTF. CDR3 sequence (DNA): TGTGCCAGCAGTTACGCGGGACAGCCTAACTATGGCTACACCTTC.

This clonotype was picked up many times. CDR3 region: CSASHQEHYSNQPQHF. CDR3 DNA sequence: TGCAGTGCTAGTCATCAAGAGCATTATAGCAATCAGCCCCAGCATTTT. The chain joins TRBV20-1 to TRBJ1-5; D is unresolved. The CDR3 totals 16 residues. V dropped 3 bases and J dropped 0 bases, with 15 bases sitting between them. CDR1 and CDR2 from the germline V gene are DFQATT and SNEGSKA (reference sequence).

In its sample, this clonotype was seen many times. The chain joins TRBV28 to TRBJ2-3; 10 nucleotides match TRBD2. Germline V gene lookup returns CDR1 MDHEN and CDR2 SYDVKM. Trimming removed 5 bases from V and 4 bases from J; junction bases left unmatched: 9. CDR3 length equals 16 residues. The CDR3 DNA is TGTGCCAGCAGTCCTCGGAGCGGGGGGGCCCCAGATACGCAGTATTTT. This gives the protein CASSPRSGGAPDTQYF.

The rearrangement links TRBV13 to TRBJ2-1, with 12 bases fitting TRBD2. This CDR3 is built from 16 residues. The V and J ends lost 6 bases and 2 bases, in that order; junction bases with no gene match: 5. Germline V gives CDR1 PRHDT, CDR2 FYEKMQ (reference sequence). The CDR3 sequence is CASSPTSGGTYNEQFF. Here the CDR3 DNA reads TGTGCCAGCAGTCCCACTAGCGGGGGGACCTACAATGAGCAGTTCTTC.

This clonotype was detected ten times or more. The rearrangement joins TRBV14 to TRBJ1-5; D may be TRBD1 (6 bases). The germline V and J ends were trimmed by 1 base and 13 bases, with 11 bases remaining between them. The CDR3 consists of 12 residues. Germline loops: CDR1 SGHDN, CDR2 FVKESK. CDR3 loop: CASSQGDGTQHF. The CDR3 nucleotides read TGTGCCAGCAGCCAAGGAGACGGGACACAGCATTTT.

V usage is TRBV5-4 and J usage is TRBJ2-1; perhaps TRBD1 as D (5 bases). Trimming stripped 9 bases from V and 8 bases from J, with 21 bases between. Germline V gene data show CDR1 as SGHNT and CDR2 as YYREEE (reference sequence). The CDR3 is 14 residues long. Here the CDR3 DNA reads TGTGCCACCCTATCGATTATCAGGGAAGATGAGCAGTTCTTC. This encodes CATLSIIREDEQFF.